This TCR beta chain is drawn from a study of beta chain bispecific antibodies for T cell cancers (dated by TCRdb to about 2021). About the full investigation: T cells from healthy donors were cocultured with T cell leukemia lines in the presence of bispecific antibodies, after which the depletion of each TRBV family was measured by TRBV sequencing of the surviving cells. On the cell surface, TRBV12 (TRBV12-3) was expressed by Jurkat cells, whereas TRBV5-5 was expressed by HPB-ALL cells.

The libraries included unique molecular identifier barcodes, and the barcodes were used to quantify clonotypes. Qiagen AllPrep DNA/RNA Micro kits were used to isolate total RNA, and an Agilent TapeStation was used to check RNA quality. TCR beta libraries were built by 5' RACE: cDNA synthesis followed by two PCR steps using TCR beta constant-region gene-specific primers. Sequencing of the TCR beta libraries was done on an Illumina MiSeq platform. Processing in the source paper ran as follows. Reads were processed with MIGEC, MiXCR and VDJtools. Clonotype frequency was computed as the clonotype's share of unique molecular identifiers among all unique molecular identifiers in the sample. Nonfunctional TRBV genes classified in IMGT as pseudogenes or open reading frames, for example TRBV1, TRBV12-1 and TRBV21, were left out. TCRdb reprocessing: public reads trimmed at Q25 with fastp, clones called with MiXCR, in-frame beta chains kept. Rows with one shared CDR3 protein collapse into an entry with the most common genes and DNA. TCRdb's processing, not the study's, gives the V and J calls here. Counted in this sample were about 20,000 distinct CDR3 sequences; 2% to 2.5% of them appeared once. About 5.5% of the sample goes to the ten largest clones.

Spanning cysteine to phenylalanine, the CDR3 consists of 13 amino acids. The sequence is cut down to CDR3 DNA, 39 bases in frame from base 1. CDR1 is given as SGHNT and CDR2 as YYREEE, both from the germline V gene (reference sequence). A distance of 12 bases separates the germline ends of V and J, which lose 3 bases and 5 bases respectively. The treatment or condition label on this specimen signifies: alpha-V12: anti-TRBV12 scFv linked to anti-CD3 scFv. T cells were expanded from blood mononuclear cells for 3 to 4 days with either the anti-CD3 antibody OKT3 or CD3/CD28 Dynabeads. The anti-TRBV12 bispecific sample was derived from a coculture of Jurkat leukemia cells with normal T cells and was compared against an anti-CD19 bispecific control coculture. The culture conditions for expanded T cells were RPMI 1640 plus 10% fetal bovine serum, recombinant human IL-2 (about 100 IU/ml) and IL-7 (around 4.8 ng/ml). Cocultures combined some 5 x 10^4 normal T cells with some 5 x 10^4 target cells and bispecific antibody in approximately 100 ul, incubated 17 hours at 37°C. Each bispecific antibody consisted of two single-chain variable fragments expressed in a single-chain diabody format with a His tag. The effector T cells were obtained from healthy human donors, with peripheral blood mononuclear cells isolated from leukapheresis samples by Ficoll density gradient centrifugation.

The full study reports these points: Apart from the targeted and closely related genes, all other TRBV family members appeared to be unaffected by the TRBV-directed bispecific antibodies. Relative to anti-CD19, exposure to anti-TRBV12 lowered the TRBV12-3 share of total TRBV signal by 98% to 99%, while TRBV12-4 dropped by 36.5%, a change that was not significant. Every sequenced sample was a mix of normal T cells and leukemia cell line cells, and most of the targeted TRBV signal originated from the leukemia cells instead of the normal T cells. Cross-reactivity of the anti-TRBV5-5 antibody with TRBV5-6 was attributed to high sequence similarity between the two genes.

Ten or more counts support this clonotype. Its recognized antigen is unknown. It has no much larger one-base neighbor in the sample; base qualities were not kept. This material consisted of healthy donor T cells cultured with leukemia cells, taken from a culture containing a bispecific antibody targeting TCR Vbeta12. The receptor chain draws on TRBV5-4 and TRBJ2-7, with the D gene too uncertain to name. The clonotype originates from a human donor in good health. Some clones in this sample may be carry-over from other donors' samples. The nucleotide sequence reads as follows: TGTGCCAGCAGCTCCCTCATGAGCCACGAGCAGTACTTC. It encodes CASSSLMSHEQYF.